This T cell receptor beta chain was captured in a study of OX40 agonist ivuxolimab in advanced cancers. Across the study: Head and neck, renal cell, melanoma or hepatocellular carcinoma were the cancers that dose-escalation patients had. A partial response was reached by three patients: one with hepatocellular carcinoma and two with cutaneous melanoma. Aged about 23 to 90 with a mean of approximately 60 years, they were almost 85% male.

Study-level points and caveats: More expanded clones were found, on average, in CD8+ than in CD4+ T cells.

Trimming stripped 1 base from V and 4 bases from J, with 13 bases between. This CDR3 is 15 amino acids long. Looked up from germline, CDR1 is SGHAT and CDR2 is FQNNGV. Data came from immunoSEQ multiplex PCR; TCRdb stores just in-frame clones and leaves some out. This table has about 83,000 clones, under 90% appearing once. This clone has more than one count but fewer than ten. Its antigen is currently unknown. V and J are TRBV11-2 and TRBJ2-5; D is uncertain. The starting material was CD4+ or CD8+ T cells sorted from blood, obtained in a trial of the OX40 agonist ivuxolimab. The TCR comes from an adult with an advanced solid tumor such as melanoma, head and neck, liver or kidney cancer. The CDR3 reads CASSLALGLRETQYF. The CDR3 bases are TGTGCCAGCAGCTTAGCTTTAGGGTTGCGAGAGACCCAGTACTTC.